The 18 T cell receptor beta chains given below trace back to one sample, sequenced in a study of T-cell reconstitution after alpha-beta-depleted transplantation in children. TCRbeta library preparation incorporated unique molecular identifiers. In TCRdb, the PCR reads were re-called with MiXCR into one record per CDR3 protein. The table lists 700,000 to 950,000 distinct CDR3 sequences, around 15% of them singletons, with under 6% in the top ten. This specimen was PBMCs, mostly from graft donor cells, taken 360 days after TCRalphabeta/CD19-depleted stem cell transplant. The receptors stem from a male patient aged 10 to 17 who had a stem cell transplant for acute lymphoblastic leukemia, so the T cells may come from the graft donor.

V and J are TRBV11-2 and TRBJ2-7, with TRBD1 identical over 8 bases. The germline CDR1 and CDR2 sequences are SGHAT and FQNNGV. Trimming at V came to 0 bases and at J to 7 bases, leaving 5 bases not matched to a gene. The CDR3 is 14 amino acids. CDR3 sequence (DNA): TGTGCCAGCAGCTTAGACCCAGGGGGCTGGGAGCAGTACTTC. This gives the protein CASSLDPGGWEQYF. The complete variable domain, with remaining parts taken from reference TRBV11-2 and TRBJ2-7, reads EAGVAQSPRYKIIEKRQSVAFWCNPISGHATLYWYQQILGQGPKLLIQFQNNGVVDDSQLPKDRFSAERLKGVDSTLKIQPAKLEDSAVYLCASSLDPGGWEQYFGPGTRLTVT.

The chain is built from TRBV4-2 and TRBJ2-7; 10 nucleotides align to TRBD2. The CDR3 totals 17 residues. Germline V gives CDR1 LGHNA, CDR2 YNFKEQ. Trimming took 4 bases from V and 0 from J; bases not matched to a gene: 9. The CDR3 nucleotides read TGTGCCAGCAGCCCAAGTAATAGCGGGAGGCCCTCCTACGAGCAGTACTTC. Its protein is CASSPSNSGRPSYEQYF.

V and J are TRBV7-3 and TRBJ2-3, with D maybe TRBD1 (6 bases). Trimming pared 5 bases from V and 2 bases from J, leaving 17 bases between. The CDR3 is 16 residues long. CDR1 is SGHTA, CDR2 FQGTGA, per germline. The CDR3 loop is CASSPQGQTNTDTQYF. DNA of the CDR3: TGTGCCAGCAGCCCACAGGGTCAGACTAACACAGATACGCAGTATTTT.

This clonotype has only a few counts. V and J are TRBV12-3 or TRBV12-4 and TRBJ1-2; TRBD1 matches at 7 bases. Trimming took 1 base from V and 4 from J; bases not matched to a gene: 3. CDR3 length: 14 amino acids. CDR3 sequence reads: CASSLETGTYGYTF. The CDR3 DNA sequence: TGTGCCAGCAGTTTAGAGACAGGGACCTATGGCTACACCTTC.

The DNA for the CDR3 is TGTGCCAGCAGCTTGGGGACTAGCGGGAAAAACATTCAGTACTTC. Translation gives CASSLGTSGKNIQYF. The chain uses TRBV5-8 and TRBJ2-4; 11 nucleotides agree with TRBD2. The length of the CDR3 is 15 residues. V lost 0 bases to trimming and J lost 4 bases; unmatched junction nucleotides: 0. CDR1 and CDR2 (germline): SGHTS, YDEGEE.

In its sample, this clonotype was seen many times. This CDR3 is CASSLGLAGGLSYEQYF. The CDR3 nucleotides read TGTGCCAGCAGCTTGGGCCTAGCGGGGGGATTATCCTACGAGCAGTACTTC. The V gene is TRBV5-6, the J gene TRBJ2-7; 11 positions agree with TRBD2. J was trimmed by 1 base and V by 0 bases; bases with no gene match: 6. This CDR3 has 17 residues. CDR1 SGHDT and CDR2 YYEEEE come from the germline V gene.

This clonotype was found many times. This sequence joins TRBV9 and TRBJ2-7, with 8 bases matching TRBD1. Losses at the gene ends were 0 bases for V and 6 bases for J; bases not matched to a gene: 8. The CDR3 is made up of 15 amino acids. Germline V gives CDR1 SGDLS, CDR2 YYNGEE. CDR3 sequence reads: CASSVGGTGGAEQYF. As DNA, the CDR3 is TGTGCCAGCAGCGTAGGAGGGACAGGAGGCGCCGAGCAGTACTTC.

The rearrangement links TRBV3-1 to TRBJ2-2, with 7 bases aligning to TRBD1. V lost 0 bases, J lost 7 bases, and 11 bases stayed unmatched. The CDR3 has 17 residues. Per the germline V gene, CDR1 is LGHDT and CDR2 is YNNKEL (reference sequence). DNA for the CDR3: TGTGCCAGCAGCCAAGAGGTCGTCTTACAGGGGATCGGGGAGCTGTTTTTT. As protein: CASSQEVVLQGIGELFF.

The sample holds a few counts of this clonotype. The chain couples TRBV15 to TRBJ2-1; 8 positions match TRBD1. The J segment lost 8 bases and the V segment lost 1 base, leaving 10 bases of the junction unmatched. This CDR3 has 16 residues. The germline V gene has CDR1 LNHNV and CDR2 YYDKDF (reference sequence). The CDR3 loop reads CATSRGTGRMLDEQFF. The DNA for the CDR3 is TGTGCCACCAGCAGAGGGACAGGGCGCATGTTGGATGAGCAGTTCTTC.

The chain has TRBV7-9 and TRBJ2-1, with D uncertain. The V and J ends lost 0 bases and 10 bases respectively, with 7 bases between them. The germline gives CDR1 SEHNR, CDR2 FQNEAQ (reference sequence). The CDR3 contains 12 residues. CDR3 sequence reads: CASSLAREEQFF. The CDR3 DNA reads TGTGCCAGCAGCTTAGCCCGTGAAGAGCAGTTCTTC.

The chain has TRBV20-1 and TRBJ2-7, with D possibly matching TRBD1 (6 bases). The CDR3 totals 15 residues. Germline-derived CDR1 and CDR2 are DFQATT and SNEGSKA (reference sequence). V lost 0 bases and J 1 base, leaving 13 bases between the germline ends. The DNA for the CDR3 is TGCAGTGCTAGAGATTCACAGGGTGGGTCCTACGAGCAGTACTTC. The encoded protein is CSARDSQGGSYEQYF.

This chain connects TRBV5-1 to TRBJ2-5; D may be TRBD1 (6 bases). Germline assignment: CDR1 SGHRS and CDR2 YFSETQ. This CDR3 is built from 15 residues. V was pared by 4 bases and J by 5 bases, with 18 bases between. The CDR3 loop reads CASSLGPGERETQYF. The CDR3 bases are TGCGCCAGCAGCCTGGGGCCAGGGGAAAGGGAGACCCAGTACTTC.

This chain uses TRBV6-2 or TRBV6-3 with TRBJ2-5; 7 bases fit TRBD1. This CDR3 comprises 14 residues. J lost 5 bases, V lost 6 bases, and 9 bases had no gene match. CDR1 and CDR2 from the germline V gene are MNHEY and SVGEGT. As DNA, the CDR3 is TGTGCCAGCAGGATAGGACAGGCCTACGAGACCCAGTACTTC. Its protein is CASRIGQAYETQYF.

The genes are TRBV10-3 and TRBJ1-1; 9 bases map to TRBD1. V was pared by 4 bases and J by 0 bases, with 6 bases of the junction left unmatched. The CDR3 contains 16 residues. Germline V gene data show CDR1 as ENHRY and CDR2 as SYGVKD. The CDR3: CAISAPGTGLNTEAFF. CDR3 bases: TGTGCCATCAGTGCCCCCGGGACAGGGCTGAACACTGAAGCTTTCTTT.

This clonotype was seen repeatedly, ten times or more. The chain combines TRBV13 with TRBJ2-5; D call uncertain. The V end lost 0 bases, the J end lost 3 bases, and 8 bases lay between the germline ends. This CDR3 is built from 14 residues. Germline V gene sequence: CDR1 PRHDT, CDR2 FYEKMQ (reference sequence). CDR3 nucleotides: TGTGCCAGCAGCTTAGGCCGAACAGAAGAGACCCAGTACTTC. Protein sequence: CASSLGRTEETQYF.

This clonotype has only a few counts. CDR3 protein: CASSLEMRVAGFPHEQYF. CDR3 in DNA: TGCGCCAGCAGCTTGGAGATGAGGGTAGCGGGATTCCCCCACGAGCAGTACTTC. The gene calls are TRBV5-1 and TRBJ2-7; 8 bases map to TRBD2. CDR1 and CDR2 (germline): SGHRS, YFSETQ. The CDR3 has 18 amino acids. V shed 0 bases and J 5 bases; nucleotides not matched to a gene: 16.

In this sample, this clonotype turned up a few times. The J gene is TRBJ2-3, the V gene TRBV6-5; the D is unclear. V lost 3 bases to trimming and J lost 2 bases, with 6 bases between them. Germline V CDR1 and CDR2: MNHEY, SVGAGI. The length of the CDR3 is 13 residues. CDR3 region: CASSYHLTDTQYF. The CDR3 coding sequence is TGTGCCAGCAGTTATCACCTCACAGATACGCAGTATTTT.

There are a few counts of this clonotype. The CDR3 reads CASSKGEGRENYGYTF. Here the CDR3 DNA reads TGTGCCAGCAGCAAAGGGGAGGGCCGAGAAAACTATGGCTACACCTTC. The gene calls are TRBV21-1 and TRBJ1-2. TRBV21-1 corresponds to a pseudogene. This CDR3 is built from 16 residues.